The entry that follows covers one T cell receptor beta chain sequence. These data belong to a study of shared T cell receptors in the human thymus. The data were produced by immunoSEQ multiplex PCR, yet TCRdb's version contains in-frame clones alone and is incomplete. The table shows hundreds of thousands of clones, with 70% to 90% occurring only once. Germline CDR1 SGHDT, CDR2 YYEEEE. V was pared by 4 bases and J by 6 bases, with 11 bases between. This CDR3 comprises 12 residues. In addition, the sample was reused for a study of human thymus T cells. That work states: The donor group consisted of healthy Finnish infants who were having corrective surgery for congenital heart defects. Thymic and blood repertoires showed apparently biased V and J gene usage.

The J gene is TRBJ2-7, the V gene TRBV5-6; D gene uncertain. This receptor was taken from a boy under two years old with a congenital heart defect. The material sequenced was thymocytes. The chain's CDR3 is CASSPRLCEQYF. The CDR3 DNA sequence: TGTGCCAGCAGCCCCCGTCTGTGCGAGCAGTACTTC.